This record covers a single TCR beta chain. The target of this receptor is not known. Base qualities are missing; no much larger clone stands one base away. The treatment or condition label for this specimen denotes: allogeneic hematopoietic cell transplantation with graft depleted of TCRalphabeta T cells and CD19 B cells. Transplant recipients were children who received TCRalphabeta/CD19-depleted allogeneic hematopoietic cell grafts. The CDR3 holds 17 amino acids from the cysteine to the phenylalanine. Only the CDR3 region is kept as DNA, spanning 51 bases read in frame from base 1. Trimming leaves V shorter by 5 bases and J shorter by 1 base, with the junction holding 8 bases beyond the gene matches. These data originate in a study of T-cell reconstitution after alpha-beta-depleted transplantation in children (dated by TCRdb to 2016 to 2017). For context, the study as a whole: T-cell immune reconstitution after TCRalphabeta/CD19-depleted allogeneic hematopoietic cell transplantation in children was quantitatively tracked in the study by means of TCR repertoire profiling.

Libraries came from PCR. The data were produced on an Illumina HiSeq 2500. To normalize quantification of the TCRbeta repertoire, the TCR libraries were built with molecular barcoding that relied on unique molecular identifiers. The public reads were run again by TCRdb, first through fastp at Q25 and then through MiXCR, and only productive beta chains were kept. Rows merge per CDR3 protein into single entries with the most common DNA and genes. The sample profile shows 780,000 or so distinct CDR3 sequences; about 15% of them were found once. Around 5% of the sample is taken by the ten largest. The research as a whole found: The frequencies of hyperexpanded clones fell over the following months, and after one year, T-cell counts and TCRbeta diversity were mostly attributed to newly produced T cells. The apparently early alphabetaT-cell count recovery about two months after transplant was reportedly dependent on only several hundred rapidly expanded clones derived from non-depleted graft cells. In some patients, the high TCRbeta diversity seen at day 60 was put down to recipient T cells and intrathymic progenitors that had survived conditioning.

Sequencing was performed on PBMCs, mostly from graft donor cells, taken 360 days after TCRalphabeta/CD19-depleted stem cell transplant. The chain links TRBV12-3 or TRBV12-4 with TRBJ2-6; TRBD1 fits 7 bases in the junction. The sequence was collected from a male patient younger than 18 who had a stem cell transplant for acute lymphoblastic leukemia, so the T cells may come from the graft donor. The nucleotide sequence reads TGTGCCAGCAGTCTCCGACAGGGATATTCTGGGGCCAACGTCCTGACTTTC. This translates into CASSLRQGYSGANVLTF.